The 17 T cell receptor beta chains below all came from one sample that was sequenced in a study of spatial heterogeneity in lung cancer. Notes on the study in general: One measure, the expanded intratumoral alpha and beta TCR count, tracked tumor mutation counts.

Time point given: sample taken at primary tumor resection. One entry per CDR3 protein results from TCRdb running MiXCR on the 5' RACE reads. This table holds 20,000 to 30,000 distinct CDR3 sequences, under 9% found once. What these receptors recognize is not known. The source was lung tumor tissue, collected at surgery. These TCRs come from a male donor with early-stage non-small cell lung cancer.

Many counts were recorded for this clonotype. The rearrangement joins TRBV24-1 to TRBJ1-1; D not resolved. V shed 3 bases and J shed 8 bases, with 15 bases lying between them. The CDR3 totals 14 residues. Germline loops: CDR1 KGHDR, CDR2 SFDVKD. The CDR3 is CATSDPRGSKEAFF. CDR3 DNA sequence: TGTGCCACCAGTGATCCCCGAGGTAGTAAAGAAGCTTTCTTT.

This clonotype was seen more than once but under ten times. CDR3 residues: CASSPGTFDSPLHF. The CDR3 DNA reads as TGTGCCAGCAGTCCCGGGACATTCGATTCACCCCTCCACTTT. The chain recombines TRBV12-3 or TRBV12-4 with TRBJ1-6; TRBD1 is a possible D gene (6 bases). V was shortened by 5 bases and J by 8 bases, with 13 bases between the two germline ends. The CDR3 is 14 amino acids.

V is TRBV20-1 and J is TRBJ2-5; D is perhaps TRBD1 (7 bases). The CDR3 is made up of 12 amino acids. Germline loops: CDR1 DFQATT, CDR2 SNEGSKA (reference sequence). The V end was cut by 8 bases, the J end by 2 bases, with 12 bases between. In DNA, the CDR3 is TGCAGTTTACAGGGGAGGCAAGAGACCCAGTACTTC. Protein product: CSLQGRQETQYF.

This clonotype showed up just a few times. The chain couples TRBV6-6 to TRBJ2-7; TRBD1 matches 7 bases. CDR3 length: 16 amino acids. The junction had 19 bases not matched to a gene; V was cut back by 4 bases and J by 10 bases. Germline V gene sequence: CDR1 MNHNY, CDR2 SVGAGI (reference sequence). CDR3 in amino acids: CASSSLGTDGVVGQYF. The DNA of the CDR3 is TGTGCCAGCAGTTCCCTGGGGACAGACGGAGTAGTGGGACAGTACTTC.

V gene TRBV12-3 or TRBV12-4 combines with J gene TRBJ1-1; D gene uncertain. V was cut by 5 bases and J by 4 bases, with 20 bases left in between. This CDR3 spans 16 amino acids. In DNA form, the CDR3 reads TGTGCCAGCAGTCCCCGTACGGGGTGGGGAGGCACTGAAGCTTTCTTT. Amino acids: CASSPRTGWGGTEAFF.

This clonotype was picked up many times. V is TRBV5-4 and J is TRBJ2-2; 8 bases are shared with TRBD2. J was trimmed by 11 bases and V by 5 bases; bases with no gene match: 17. This CDR3 comprises 16 residues. Germline V lookup: CDR1 SGHNT, CDR2 YYREEE (reference sequence). The DNA of the CDR3 is TGTGCCAGCAGTCCAGGACTAGCTTTGGGCGTGAGAGAGCTGTTTTTT. Its translation: CASSPGLALGVRELFF.

This chain uses TRBV6-1 with TRBJ2-1; 7 positions match TRBD1. Germline-derived CDR1 and CDR2 are MNHNS and SASEGT. Losses at the gene ends were 7 bases for V and 2 bases for J; bases not matched to a gene: 11. CDR3 size: 16 residues. The DNA for the CDR3 is TGTGCCAGCACAGAAAGGGGGCTTTGGCCCTACAATGAGCAGTTCTTC. It yields the protein CASTERGLWPYNEQFF.

The table lists this clonotype with many counts. The chain links TRBV5-4 to TRBJ2-3; possibly TRBD1 for D (9 bases). Germline-derived CDR1 and CDR2 are SGHNT and YYREEE (reference sequence). This CDR3 contains 15 residues. The V gene lost 4 bases and the J gene lost 3 bases, with 15 bases spanning the gap. CDR3: CASSRGGQGTDTQYF. CDR3 DNA: TGTGCCAGCAGCCGGGGGGGACAGGGTACAGATACGCAGTATTTT.

This clonotype has a count of ten or more. The chain joins TRBV12-3 or TRBV12-4 to TRBJ2-3; 7 bases match TRBD2. This CDR3 is 14 amino acids long. J lost 2 bases, V lost 6 bases, and 5 bases had no gene match. For the CDR3, the DNA is TGTGCCAGCAGCAGGGAGGGCCTCACAGATACGCAGTATTTT. Its translation is CASSREGLTDTQYF.

The sample holds many counts of this clonotype. The gene calls are TRBV20-1 and TRBJ1-5, with a weak D call TRBD1 (6 bases). The germline V gene encodes CDR1 DFQATT and CDR2 SNEGSKA (reference sequence). This CDR3 is 15 amino acids long. The germline V and J ends were trimmed by 1 base and 6 bases, with 16 bases remaining between them. The chain's CDR3 is CSARVKIGGSQPQHF. DNA for the CDR3: TGCAGTGCTAGAGTGAAGATCGGGGGCTCTCAGCCCCAGCATTTT.

This clonotype was picked up many times. The chain employs TRBV7-8 and TRBJ2-1, with D perhaps matching TRBD1 (6 bases). Germline lookup yields CDR1 SGHVS and CDR2 FQNEAQ. This CDR3 region has 14 residues. V was shortened by 5 bases and J by 4 bases, with 12 bases between the two germline ends. Here the CDR3 reads CASSQWTAYNEQFF. CDR3 sequence (DNA): TGTGCCAGCAGCCAATGGACAGCGTACAATGAGCAGTTCTTC. Together with reference TRBV7-8 and TRBJ2-1, the CDR3 gives the full variable domain: GAGVSQSPRYKVAKRGQDVALRCDPISGHVSLFWYQQALGQGPEFLTYFQNEAQLDKSGLPSDRFFAERPEGSVSTLKIQRTQQEDSAVYLCASSQWTAYNEQFFGPGTRLTVL.

This clonotype was seen repeatedly, ten times or more. The CDR3 is CASSYYGGGETQYF. As DNA, the CDR3 is TGTGCCAGCAGTTACTATGGAGGGGGAGAGACCCAGTACTTC. The chain has TRBV6-5 and TRBJ2-5; D could derive from TRBD1 or TRBD2 (6 bases each). V lost 1 base to trimming and J lost 4 bases, with 10 bases between them. CDR1 is MNHEY and CDR2 is SVGAGI in the germline V gene. The CDR3 is 14 amino acids.

As regards this clonotype: This may stem from a read error, because a much larger clone lies one nucleotide away. The chain couples TRBV4-2 to TRBJ2-7; 11 bases line up with TRBD2. Germline CDR1 and CDR2: LGHNA and YNFKEQ. The CDR3 is made up of 15 amino acids. The CDR3 here is CVSSQDSGGASEQYF. Written as DNA, the CDR3 is TGTGTCAGCAGCCAAGATAGCGGGGGGGCGAGTGAGCAGTACTTC.

In this sample, this clonotype turned up many times. This sequence joins TRBV18 and TRBJ2-1; D may be TRBD1 or TRBD2 (7 bases each). The CDR3 loop spans 16 amino acids. Germline V gene lookup returns CDR1 KGHSH and CDR2 LQKENI. The V and J ends lost 3 bases and 5 bases respectively, with 17 bases between them. The CDR3 protein is CASSPVRGGSHNEQFF. CDR3 in DNA: TGTGCCAGCTCACCCGTCAGGGGGGGGTCACACAATGAGCAGTTCTTC.

V usage is TRBV6-1 and J usage is TRBJ1-1, with D uncertain. Trimming cost V 6 bases and J 5 bases, with 13 bases left between them. Per the germline V gene, CDR1 is MNHNS and CDR2 is SASEGT. The CDR3 is 13 residues long. CDR3 sequence: CASSAESRTEAFF. The CDR3 DNA sequence: TGTGCCAGCAGCGCCGAAAGTAGGACTGAAGCTTTCTTT.

This clonotype was found a few times. The chain combines TRBV2 with TRBJ2-7; D is possibly TRBD1 or TRBD2 (5 bases each). V was clipped by 5 bases and J by 2 bases, with 13 bases between them. Germline assignment: CDR1 SNHLY and CDR2 FYNNEI. The CDR3 is made up of 14 amino acids. CDR3 sequence: CASSLTGPTYEQYF. In DNA, the CDR3 is TGTGCCAGCAGTTTAACGGGGCCGACCTACGAGCAGTACTTC. The entire variable domain, with the rest obtained from reference TRBV2 and TRBJ2-7, is as follows: EPEVTQTPSHQVTQMGQEVILRCVPISNHLYFYWYRQILGQKVEFLVSFYNNEISEKSEIFDDQFSVERPDGSNFTLKIRSTKLEDSAMYFCASSLTGPTYEQYFGPGTRLTVT.

In this sample, this clonotype turned up a few times. This chain connects TRBV2 to TRBJ2-3; D is possibly TRBD2 (7 bases). There are 15 residues in the CDR3. The ends were cut back, 6 bases at V and 3 bases at J, with 16 bases in the middle. The V gene's germline CDR1 is SNHLY and CDR2 FYNNEI. The CDR3 DNA reads TGTGCCAGCAGCCCCTTGGGGGGGGCGACAGATACGCAGTATTTT. Translated: CASSPLGGATDTQYF. The full variable domain, its missing parts supplied by reference TRBV2 and TRBJ2-3, is EPEVTQTPSHQVTQMGQEVILRCVPISNHLYFYWYRQILGQKVEFLVSFYNNEISEKSEIFDDQFSVERPDGSNFTLKIRSTKLEDSAMYFCASSPLGGATDTQYFGPGTRLTVL.